This T cell receptor (beta chain) derives from a study of blood T cells in healthy people across ages. General study points: Age advanced and TCR beta diversity per million T cells fell, roughly linearly.

Every donor contributed 7.5 to 10 milliliters of peripheral blood by blood draw. Next came a second PCR, run for about 7 to 12 cycles, which used a sample-barcoded 5' primer along with a J-beta primer mix. Each CDR3 protein is one row after TCRdb ran MiXCR on the 5' RACE reads. The profile covers 550,000 to 800,000 distinct CDR3 sequences, with 32% appearing a single time and approximately 15% taken by the ten largest. This clonotype was seen a single time. The antigen remains unidentified. This sequence originates from a woman older than 75 in good health. Material: blood.

Here the CDR3 reads CAWVDRAEKLFF. The CDR3 nucleotides are TGTGCCTGGGTAGACAGGGCTGAAAAACTGTTTTTT. The chain recombines TRBV30 with TRBJ1-4; 7 positions match TRBD1. Germline CDR1 GTSNPN, CDR2 SVGIG (reference sequence). This CDR3 has 12 amino acids. Losses at the gene ends were 5 bases for V and 7 bases for J; bases not matched to a gene: 4. The complete variable domain, with remaining parts taken from reference TRBV30 and TRBJ1-4, reads SQTIHQWPATLVQPVGSPLSLECTVEGTSNPNLYWYRQAAGRGLQLLFYSVGIGQISSEVPQNLSASRPQDRQFILSSKKLLLSDSGFYLCAWVDRAEKLFFGSGTQLSVL.